These 10 T cell receptor beta chains came from one sample sequenced in a study of blood T cell repertoires in COVID-19 (TCRdb year 2020). Library preparation was by the immunoSEQ multiplex PCR assay. The table was pulled from immuneACCESS by TCRdb, which kept in-frame rearrangements only. Such tables lose some clones; where checked, under half of the loss comes from unresolved V genes, and the rest has no known cause. In this sample the table shows about 320,000 clones, roughly 86% of which occur a single time. The biggest ten clones account for 11% of the sample. Material: peripheral blood. These receptors all come from a woman in her 30s with COVID-19, enrolled during active disease.

This clone was observed once. The chain combines TRBV7-6 with TRBJ2-4, with 11 bases fitting TRBD1. Losses at the gene ends were 4 bases for V and 8 bases for J; bases not matched to a gene: 10. The CDR3 totals 16 residues. Per germline, CDR1 SGHVS and CDR2 FNYEAQ. CDR3 nucleotide sequence: TGTGCCAGCAGCTCCCTCGGGACAGGGGGGATTGACATTCAGTACTTC. Its translation is CASSSLGTGGIDIQYF.

This clone turned up a few times. The chain employs TRBV5-4 and TRBJ1-2; 10 bases are shared with TRBD1. Germline CDR1 and CDR2: SGHNT and YYREEE (reference sequence). The CDR3 spans 14 residues. The trim removed 5 bases at V and 10 bases at J, leaving 11 bases unmatched. CDR3 sequence reads: CASSRTGTGVSYTF. CDR3 nucleotide sequence: TGTGCCAGCAGTAGAACTGGGACAGGGGTCTCCTACACCTTC.

CDR3 amino acids: CATSDARDSKNIQYF. CDR3 sequence (DNA): TGTGCCACCAGTGATGCCCGGGACAGTAAAAACATTCAGTACTTC. The chain employs TRBV24-1 and TRBJ2-4, with TRBD1 matching 7 bases. The germline V gene encodes CDR1 KGHDR and CDR2 SFDVKD. The CDR3 has 15 residues. Trimming removed 3 bases from V and 4 bases from J; junction bases left unmatched: 5.

The chain has TRBV7-9 and TRBJ2-6; no clear D gene. Per germline, CDR1 SEHNR and CDR2 FQNEAQ (reference sequence). V dropped 11 bases and J dropped 3 bases, with 11 bases sitting between them. The CDR3 has 13 residues. The CDR3 here is CASTSGGANVLTF. The CDR3 DNA sequence: TGTGCCTCGACCTCGGGTGGGGCCAACGTCCTGACTTTC.

This clone appeared once. This chain joins TRBV5-1 and TRBJ2-1; perhaps TRBD1 as D (5 bases). V was trimmed by 7 bases and J by 2 bases, leaving 16 bases between them. Germline V gene sequence: CDR1 SGHRS, CDR2 YFSETQ. The CDR3 totals 15 residues. The CDR3 spells CASGIADSTYNEQFF. DNA for the CDR3: TGCGCCAGCGGCATCGCAGACAGCACCTACAATGAGCAGTTCTTC.

The chain links TRBV7-6 to TRBJ2-3; 11 bases are shared with TRBD2. J lost 4 bases, V lost 5 bases, and 14 bases had no gene match. This CDR3 has 18 amino acids. Germline values: CDR1 SGHVS, CDR2 FNYEAQ. CDR3 protein: CASSRRASGGYDADTQYF. The CDR3 nucleotides are TGTGCCAGCAGCCGGCGGGCTAGCGGGGGGTATGACGCAGATACGCAGTATTTT.

The chain recombines TRBV19 with TRBJ2-1; D not resolved. This CDR3 region has 13 residues. Germline CDR1 LNHDA, CDR2 SQIVND (reference sequence). Between the trimmed V and J ends, which lost 10 bases and 0 bases, there was a span of 10 bases. Here the CDR3 reads CATHSSSYNEQFF. CDR3 nucleotide sequence: TGTGCCACCCACTCGAGCTCCTACAATGAGCAGTTCTTC.

V usage is TRBV7-9 and J usage is TRBJ2-3, with D tentatively TRBD2 (8 bases). Germline CDR1 SEHNR, CDR2 FQNEAQ (reference sequence). CDR3 length: 17 residues. V was pared by 5 bases and J by 4 bases, with 22 bases between. The CDR3 region is CASSPGGRRDRPDTQYF. CDR3 in DNA: TGTGCCAGCAGCCCGGGAGGGCGTAGGGACAGACCAGATACGCAGTATTTT.

This chain links TRBV27 with TRBJ2-7, with 11 positions matching TRBD1. Trimming cost V 2 bases and J 2 bases; bases outside gene matches: 2. Germline CDR1 reads MNHEY; CDR2 reads SMNVEV (reference sequence). CDR3 size: 15 residues. Here the CDR3 reads CASSLQGQGAYEQYF. The CDR3 coding sequence is TGTGCCAGCAGTTTACAGGGACAGGGGGCCTACGAGCAGTACTTC.

This sequence joins TRBV2 and TRBJ1-2; no clear D gene. Between the trimmed V and J ends, which lost 7 bases and 4 bases, there was a span of 13 bases. CDR1 and CDR2 from the germline V gene are SNHLY and FYNNEI. This CDR3 region has 13 residues. CDR3 nucleotides: TGTGCCAGCAACCCCCCGGCGGGCTATGGCTACACCTTC. Protein: CASNPPAGYGYTF.